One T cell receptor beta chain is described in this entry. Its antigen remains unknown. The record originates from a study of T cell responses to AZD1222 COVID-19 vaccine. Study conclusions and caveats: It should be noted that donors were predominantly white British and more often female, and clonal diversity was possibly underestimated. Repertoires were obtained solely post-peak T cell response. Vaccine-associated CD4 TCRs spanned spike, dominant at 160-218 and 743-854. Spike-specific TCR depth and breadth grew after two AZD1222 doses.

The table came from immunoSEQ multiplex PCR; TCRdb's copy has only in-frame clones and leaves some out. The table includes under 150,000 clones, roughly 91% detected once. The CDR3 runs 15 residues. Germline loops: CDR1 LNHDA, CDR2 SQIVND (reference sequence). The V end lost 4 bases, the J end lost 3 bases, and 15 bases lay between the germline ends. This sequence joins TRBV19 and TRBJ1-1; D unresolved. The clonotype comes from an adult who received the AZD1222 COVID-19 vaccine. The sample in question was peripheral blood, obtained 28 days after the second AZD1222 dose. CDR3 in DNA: TGTGCCAGTAGTACCCCGGACGGGCGGGACACTGAAGCTTTCTTT. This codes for CASSTPDGRDTEAFF.